The clone carrying this T cell receptor beta chain has only one observation. This sample was taken from a study of OX40 agonist ivuxolimab in advanced cancers. About the study: People in dose escalation had one of these cancers: hepatocellular carcinoma, melanoma, renal cell or head and neck cancer. Of the patients, three showed partial responses, one with hepatocellular carcinoma and two with cutaneous melanoma.

The assay was immunoSEQ multiplex PCR, and TCRdb's table has in-frame clones only and misses some. The sample yields some 30,000 clones, about nine tenths seen once. Patients with autoimmune history or systemic immunosuppression were excluded. The CDR3 spans 12 residues. The V gene end was trimmed by 9 bases and the J gene end by 4 bases; junction bases not matched to a gene: 5. CDR1 ENHRY and CDR2 SYGVKD come from the germline V gene. V usage is TRBV10-3 and J usage is TRBJ2-7, with 8 bases matching TRBD2. The input for sequencing was CD4+ or CD8+ T cells sorted from blood, taken in a trial of the OX40 agonist ivuxolimab. This clonotype was obtained from an adult with an advanced solid tumor such as melanoma, head and neck, liver or kidney cancer. The chain's CDR3 is CAISGEGYEQYF. In DNA, the CDR3 is TGTGCCATTAGCGGGGAAGGTTACGAGCAGTACTTC.